The clone carrying this TCR beta chain was recorded many times. This record comes from a study of CD8+CD57+ T cells in acquired aplastic anemia. Germline-derived CDR1 and CDR2 are MNHEY and SMNVEV (reference sequence). The CDR3 covers 14 residues. Trimming left V 7 bases short and J 5 bases short, with 18 bases between. Genomic DNA served as template for TCR beta VDJ and CDR3 profiling. TCRdb reprocessed the reads via MiXCR and lists one record per CDR3 protein. The sample comprises about 420,000 distinct CDR3 sequences, 60% to 80% of which are singletons, and 3% to 5% rests with the top ten. The V and J genes are TRBV27 and TRBJ2-7; D call uncertain. The sequence came from a human donor in good health, serving as a control. Material for sequencing was sorted CD4+, CD8+, or CD8+CD57+ T cells (not recorded which) from PBMCs. The CDR3 bases are TGTGCCAGCATGTTCAGCGCGGCGTCCGACGAGCAGTACTTC. Translation: CASMFSAASDEQYF.